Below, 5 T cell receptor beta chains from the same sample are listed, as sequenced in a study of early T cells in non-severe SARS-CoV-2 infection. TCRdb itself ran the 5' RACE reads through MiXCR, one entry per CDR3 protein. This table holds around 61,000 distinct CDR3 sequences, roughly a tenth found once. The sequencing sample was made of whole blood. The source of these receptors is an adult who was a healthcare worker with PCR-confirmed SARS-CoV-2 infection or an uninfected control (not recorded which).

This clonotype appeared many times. CDR3 nucleotides: TGTGCCAGCAGTTACAGGGGGATGAACACTGAAGCTTTCTTT. Its translation is CASSYRGMNTEAFF. V is TRBV6-5 and J is TRBJ1-1, with TRBD1 as a possible D gene (6 bases). There are 14 residues in the CDR3. V was pared by 2 bases and J by 0 bases, with 7 bases between. Germline V gene sequence: CDR1 MNHEY, CDR2 SVGAGI.

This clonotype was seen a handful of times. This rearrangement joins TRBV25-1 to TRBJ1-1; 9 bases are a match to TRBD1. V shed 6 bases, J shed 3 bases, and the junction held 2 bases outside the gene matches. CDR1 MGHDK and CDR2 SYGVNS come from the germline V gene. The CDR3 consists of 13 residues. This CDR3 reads CASRGQGHTEAFF. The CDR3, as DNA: TGTGCCAGCAGGGGACAGGGACACACTGAAGCTTTCTTT.

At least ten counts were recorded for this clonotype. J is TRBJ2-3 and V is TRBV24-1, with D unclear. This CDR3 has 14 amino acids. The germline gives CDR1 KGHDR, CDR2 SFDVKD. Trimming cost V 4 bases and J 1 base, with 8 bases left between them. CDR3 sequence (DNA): TGTGCCACCAGTGAGGGTCTCGGCACAGATACGCAGTATTTT. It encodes CATSEGLGTDTQYF.

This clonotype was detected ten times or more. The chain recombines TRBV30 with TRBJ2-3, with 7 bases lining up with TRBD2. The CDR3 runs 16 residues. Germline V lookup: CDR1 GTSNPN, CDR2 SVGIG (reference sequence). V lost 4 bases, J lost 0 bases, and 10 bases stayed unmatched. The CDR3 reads CAWIPPGLLSTDTQYF. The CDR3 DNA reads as TGTGCCTGGATACCCCCGGGACTACTAAGCACAGATACGCAGTATTTT.

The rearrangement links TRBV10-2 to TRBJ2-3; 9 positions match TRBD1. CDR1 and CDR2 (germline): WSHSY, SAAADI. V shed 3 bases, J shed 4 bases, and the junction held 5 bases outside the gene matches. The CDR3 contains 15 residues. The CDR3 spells CASSDRDRVADTQYF. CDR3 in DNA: TGCGCCAGCAGTGATCGGGACAGGGTAGCAGATACGCAGTATTTT.